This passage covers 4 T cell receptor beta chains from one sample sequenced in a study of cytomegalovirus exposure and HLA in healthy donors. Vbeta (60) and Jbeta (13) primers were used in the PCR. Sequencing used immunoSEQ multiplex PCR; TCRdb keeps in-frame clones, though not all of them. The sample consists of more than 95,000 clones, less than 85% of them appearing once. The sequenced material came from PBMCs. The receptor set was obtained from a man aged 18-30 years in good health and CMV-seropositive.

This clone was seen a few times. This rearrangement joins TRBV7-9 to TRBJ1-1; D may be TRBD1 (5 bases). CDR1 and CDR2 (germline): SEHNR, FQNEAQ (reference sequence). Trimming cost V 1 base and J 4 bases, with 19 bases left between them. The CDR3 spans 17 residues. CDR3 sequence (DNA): TGTGCCAGCAGCTTAGGCAGAAATTACCTCGACAGCACTGAAGCTTTCTTT. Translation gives CASSLGRNYLDSTEAFF.

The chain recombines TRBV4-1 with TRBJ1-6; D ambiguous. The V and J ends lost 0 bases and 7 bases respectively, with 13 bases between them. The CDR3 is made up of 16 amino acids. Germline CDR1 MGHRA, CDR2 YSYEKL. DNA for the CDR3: TGCGCCAGCAGCCAAGAACAACCCCAATTAAATTCACCCCTCCACTTT. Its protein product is CASSQEQPQLNSPLHF.

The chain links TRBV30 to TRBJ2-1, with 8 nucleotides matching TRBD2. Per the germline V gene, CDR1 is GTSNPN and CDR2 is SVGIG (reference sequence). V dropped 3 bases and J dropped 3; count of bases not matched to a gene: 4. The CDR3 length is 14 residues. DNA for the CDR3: TGTGCCTGGAGCCGGGGGGGCGTCTACAATGAGCAGTTCTTC. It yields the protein CAWSRGGVYNEQFF. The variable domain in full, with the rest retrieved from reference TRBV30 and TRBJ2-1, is SQTIHQWPATLVQPVGSPLSLECTVEGTSNPNLYWYRQAAGRGLQLLFYSVGIGQISSEVPQNLSASRPQDRQFILSSKKLLLSDSGFYLCAWSRGGVYNEQFFGPGTRLTVL.

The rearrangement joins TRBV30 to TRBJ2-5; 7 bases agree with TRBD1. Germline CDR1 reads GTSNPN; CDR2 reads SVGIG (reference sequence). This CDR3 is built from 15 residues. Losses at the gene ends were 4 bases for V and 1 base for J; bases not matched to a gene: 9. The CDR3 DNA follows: TGTGCCTGGACCCCCGGAGCAGGGGGCCAAGAGACCCAGTACTTC. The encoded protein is CAWTPGAGGQETQYF.